Listed below are T cell receptor beta chains from one sample, sequenced in a study of cytomegalovirus exposure and HLA in healthy donors. Profiled with immunoSEQ multiplex PCR; TCRdb holds only in-frame clones, not every one. The table lists some 200,000 clones, about 80% of them singletons. Sequenced sample: PBMCs. These receptor sequences come from a middle-aged woman in good health and CMV-seronegative. Both conserved end residues are part of each CDR3. D genes are given only for firm matches. Only some rows state a clone size, as once, few, many or a class for expanded clones.

V gene	D gene	J gene	clone size	CDR3 protein	CDR3 DNA
TRBV6-6	NA	TRBJ1-3	NA	CASSSGRGSGNTIYF	TGTGCCAGCAGTTCTGGACGGGGCTCTGGAAACACCATATATTTT
TRBV10-3	TRBD2	TRBJ2-5	NA	CAATSDWETQYF	TGTGCCGCCACTAGCGACTGGGAGACCCAGTACTTC
TRBV6-6	TRBD1	TRBJ2-2	NA	CASSDLQGAGGELFF	TGTGCCAGCAGCGACCTACAGGGGGCTGGCGGGGAGCTGTTTTTT
TRBV5-1	NA	TRBJ2-5	NA	CASSLETAHQETQYF	TGCGCCAGCAGCTTGGAGACAGCCCACCAAGAGACCCAGTACTTC
TRBV10-2	NA	TRBJ1-2	NA	CASSERGGHGYPF	TGCGCCAGCAGTGAGCGGGGAGGACATGGCTACCCCTTC
TRBV6-5	NA	TRBJ1-2	NA	CASSYSTQKGYTF	TGTGCCAGCAGTTACTCGACACAAAAGGGCTACACCTTC
TRBV11-3	TRBD1	TRBJ1-1	NA	CASSYSTTHGQGVREAFF	TGTGCCAGCAGCTACTCAACCACTCACGGACAGGGGGTGAGGGAAGCTTTCTTT
TRBV6-5	TRBD1	TRBJ1-2	NA	CASSYQGQAYGYTF	TGTGCCAGCAGTTATCAAGGACAGGCCTATGGCTACACCTTC
TRBV19	TRBD1	TRBJ1-5	NA	CASAFGQGRNQPQHF	TGTGCCAGTGCCTTTGGACAGGGTCGTAATCAGCCCCAGCATTTT
TRBV18	TRBD1	TRBJ2-1	once	CASSPQQGAIHEQFF	TGTGCCAGCTCACCGCAACAGGGGGCTATTCATGAGCAGTTCTTC
TRBV15	NA	TRBJ2-7	NA	CATSRGGRETYEQYF	TGTGCCACCAGCAGAGGAGGGCGGGAAACCTACGAGCAGTACTTC
TRBV10-3	TRBD1	TRBJ1-3	NA	CAISEAGTGVGNTIYF	TGTGCCATCAGTGAGGCGGGGACAGGGGTTGGAAACACCATATATTTT
TRBV5-6	NA	TRBJ1-1	NA	CASSLLNSEAFF	TGTGCCAGCAGCTTACTGAACAGTGAAGCTTTCTTT
TRBV6-5	NA	TRBJ2-3	NA	CASRLNLASTDTQYF	TGTGCCAGCAGATTAAATTTAGCCTCCACAGATACGCAGTATTTT
TRBV28	NA	TRBJ2-7	NA	CASRGGPVTSYEQYF	TGTGCCAGCAGAGGAGGGCCCGTTACCTCCTACGAGCAGTACTTC
TRBV7-9	NA	TRBJ2-1	NA	CASNSDRNEQFF	TGTGCCAGCAATTCTGACAGGAATGAGCAGTTCTTC
TRBV9	NA	TRBJ2-2	NA	CASSSRLETGELFF	TGTGCCAGCAGCTCTAGACTAGAAACCGGGGAGCTGTTTTTT
TRBV7-9	NA	TRBJ1-4	NA	CASQGANEKLFF	TGTGCCAGCCAAGGAGCTAATGAAAAACTGTTTTTT
TRBV9	TRBD2	TRBJ2-1	NA	CASSVIGGAHNEQFF	TGTGCCAGCAGCGTTATCGGGGGGGCTCACAATGAGCAGTTCTTC
TRBV5-6	NA	TRBJ2-7	NA	CASSHAAGDEQYF	TGTGCCAGCAGCCATGCTGCAGGGGACGAGCAGTACTTC
TRBV10-3	TRBD1	TRBJ2-5	NA	CAISEADRGEETQYF	TGTGCCATCAGTGAGGCAGACAGGGGGGAAGAGACCCAGTACTTC
TRBV6-5	TRBD1	TRBJ2-7	NA	CASSAGTGSYEQYF	TGTGCCAGCAGTGCCGGGACAGGGTCGTACGAGCAGTACTTC
TRBV9	NA	TRBJ1-1	NA	CASSVGRANTEAFF	TGTGCCAGCAGCGTAGGTCGAGCGAACACTGAAGCTTTCTTT
TRBV27	TRBD1	TRBJ1-2	NA	CASSLSGGLGYGYTF	TGTGCCAGCAGTCTTTCAGGGGGCTTGGGCTATGGCTACACCTTC
TRBV6-1	NA	TRBJ2-2	NA	CASSTLRGSTGELFF	TGTGCCAGCAGTACATTAAGAGGTTCCACCGGGGAGCTGTTTTTT
TRBV5-1	TRBD1	TRBJ1-6	NA	CASSLGLGQGNSPLHF	TGCGCCAGCAGCTTGGGGCTGGGACAGGGGAATTCACCCCTCCACTTT